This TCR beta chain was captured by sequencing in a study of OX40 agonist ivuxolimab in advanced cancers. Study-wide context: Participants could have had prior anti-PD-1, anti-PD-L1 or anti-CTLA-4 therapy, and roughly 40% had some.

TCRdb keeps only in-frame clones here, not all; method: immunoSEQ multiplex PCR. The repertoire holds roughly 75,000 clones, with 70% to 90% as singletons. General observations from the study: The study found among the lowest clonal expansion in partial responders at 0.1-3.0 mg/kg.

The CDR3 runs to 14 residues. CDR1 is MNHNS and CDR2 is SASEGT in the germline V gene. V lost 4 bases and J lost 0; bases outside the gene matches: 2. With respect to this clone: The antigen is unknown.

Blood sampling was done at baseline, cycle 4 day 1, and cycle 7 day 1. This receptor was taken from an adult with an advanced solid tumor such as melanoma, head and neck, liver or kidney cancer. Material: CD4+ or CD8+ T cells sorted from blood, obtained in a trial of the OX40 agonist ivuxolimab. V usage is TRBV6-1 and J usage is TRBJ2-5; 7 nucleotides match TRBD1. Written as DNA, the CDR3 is TGTGCCAGCAGTGGGGGACAGCACCAAGAGACCCAGTACTTC. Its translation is CASSGGQHQETQYF.